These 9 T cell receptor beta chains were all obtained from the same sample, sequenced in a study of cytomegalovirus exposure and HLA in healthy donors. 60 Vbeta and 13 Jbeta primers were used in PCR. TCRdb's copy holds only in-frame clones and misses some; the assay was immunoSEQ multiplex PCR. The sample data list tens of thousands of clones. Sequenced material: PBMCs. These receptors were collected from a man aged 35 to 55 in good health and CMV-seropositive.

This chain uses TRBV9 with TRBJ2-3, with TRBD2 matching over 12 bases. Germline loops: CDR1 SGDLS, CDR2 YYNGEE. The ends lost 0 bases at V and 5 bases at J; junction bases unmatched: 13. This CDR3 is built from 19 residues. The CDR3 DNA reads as TGTGCCAGCAGCGTAGCTACCGGAGGACTAGCGGGATCCCAAGATACGCAGTATTTT. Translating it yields CASSVATGGLAGSQDTQYF. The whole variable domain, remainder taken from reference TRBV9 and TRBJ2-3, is DSGVTQTPKHLITATGQRVTLRCSPRSGDLSVYWYQQSLDQGLQFLIQYYNGEERAKGNILERFSAQQFPDLHSELNLSSLELGDSALYFCASSVATGGLAGSQDTQYFGPGTRLTVL.

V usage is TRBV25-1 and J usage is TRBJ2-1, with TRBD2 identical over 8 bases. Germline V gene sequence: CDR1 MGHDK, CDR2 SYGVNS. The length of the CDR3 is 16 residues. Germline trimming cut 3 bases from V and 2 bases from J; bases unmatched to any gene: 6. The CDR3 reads CASSEGSGSTYNEQFF. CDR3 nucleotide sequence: TGTGCCAGCAGTGAGGGGAGCGGGAGCACCTACAATGAGCAGTTCTTC.

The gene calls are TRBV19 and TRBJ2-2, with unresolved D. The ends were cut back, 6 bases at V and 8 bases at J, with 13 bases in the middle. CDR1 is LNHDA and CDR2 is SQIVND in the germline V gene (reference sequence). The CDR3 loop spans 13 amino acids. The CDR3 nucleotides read TGTGCCAGTAGCATTAAAGTGGAGGGGGAGCTGTTTTTT. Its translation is CASSIKVEGELFF.

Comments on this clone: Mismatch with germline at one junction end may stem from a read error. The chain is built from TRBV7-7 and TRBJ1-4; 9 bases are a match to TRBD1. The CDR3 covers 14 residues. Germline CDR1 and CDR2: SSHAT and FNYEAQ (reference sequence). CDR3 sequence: CASSRGQGSEKLFF. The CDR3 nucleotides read TGTGCTAGCAGCCGGGGACAGGGCAGTGAAAAACTGTTTTTT.

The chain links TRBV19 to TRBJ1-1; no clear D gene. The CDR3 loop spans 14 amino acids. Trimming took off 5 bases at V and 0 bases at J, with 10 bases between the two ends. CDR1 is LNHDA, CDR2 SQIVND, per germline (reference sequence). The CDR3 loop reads CASSPGTLNTEAFF. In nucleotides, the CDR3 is TGTGCCAGTAGTCCAGGTACCCTGAACACTGAAGCTTTCTTT.

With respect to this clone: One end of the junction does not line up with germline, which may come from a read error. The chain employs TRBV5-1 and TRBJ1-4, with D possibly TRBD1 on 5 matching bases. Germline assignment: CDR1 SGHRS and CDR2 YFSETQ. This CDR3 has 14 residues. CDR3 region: CASGLPGGGEKLFF. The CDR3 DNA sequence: TGCGCCAGCGGCTTGCCGGGGGGAGGTGAAAAACTGTTTTTT.

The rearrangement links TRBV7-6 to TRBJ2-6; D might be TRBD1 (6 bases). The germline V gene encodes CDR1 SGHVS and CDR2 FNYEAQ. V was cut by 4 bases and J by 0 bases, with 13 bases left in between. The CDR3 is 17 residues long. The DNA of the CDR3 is TGTGCCAGCAGCTCGGGACACCCCAGCTCTGGGGCCAACGTCCTGACTTTC. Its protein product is CASSSGHPSSGANVLTF. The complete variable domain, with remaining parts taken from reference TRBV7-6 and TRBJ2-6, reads GAGVSQSPRYKVTKRGQDVALRCDPISGHVSLYWYRQALGQGPEFLTYFNYEAQQDKSGLPNDRFSAERPEGSISTLTIQRTEQRDSAMYRCASSSGHPSSGANVLTFGAGSRLTVL.

CDR3 loop: CASLPGRHSITEAFF. CDR3 bases: TGTGCCAGCCTCCCGGGGAGGCACAGCATCACTGAAGCTTTCTTT. The chain is built from TRBV6-5 and TRBJ1-1; unclear D gene. Germline-derived CDR1 and CDR2 are MNHEY and SVGAGI. The CDR3 is made up of 15 amino acids. With 8 bases removed from V and 4 bases from J, the gap between germline ends came to 20 bases.

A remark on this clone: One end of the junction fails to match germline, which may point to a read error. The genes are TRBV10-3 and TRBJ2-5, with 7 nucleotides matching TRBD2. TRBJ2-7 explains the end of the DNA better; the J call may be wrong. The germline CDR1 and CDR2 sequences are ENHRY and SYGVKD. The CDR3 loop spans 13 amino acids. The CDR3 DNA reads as TGTGCCACCAGTGGCAGGGAGGGGCTCGAGCAGTACTTC. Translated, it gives CATSGREGLEQYF.